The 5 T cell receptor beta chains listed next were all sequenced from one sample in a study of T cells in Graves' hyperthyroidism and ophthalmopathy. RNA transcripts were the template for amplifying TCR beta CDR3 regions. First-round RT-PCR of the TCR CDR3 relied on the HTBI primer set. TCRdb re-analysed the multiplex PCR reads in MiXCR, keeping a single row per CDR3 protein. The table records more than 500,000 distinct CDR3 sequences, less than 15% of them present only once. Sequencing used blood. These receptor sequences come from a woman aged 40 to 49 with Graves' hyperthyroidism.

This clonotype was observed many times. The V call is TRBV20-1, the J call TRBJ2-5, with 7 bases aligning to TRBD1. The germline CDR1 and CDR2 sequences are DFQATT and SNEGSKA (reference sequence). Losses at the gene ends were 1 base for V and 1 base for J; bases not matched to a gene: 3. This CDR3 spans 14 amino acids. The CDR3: CSARAWDSQETQYF. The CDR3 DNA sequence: TGCAGTGCTAGAGCCTGGGACAGCCAAGAGACCCAGTACTTC.

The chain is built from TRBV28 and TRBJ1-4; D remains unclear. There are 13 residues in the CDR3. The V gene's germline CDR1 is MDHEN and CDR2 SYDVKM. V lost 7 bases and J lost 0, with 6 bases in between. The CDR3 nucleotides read TGTGCCAGCATGGGCGCAACTAATGAAAAACTGTTTTTT. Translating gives CASMGATNEKLFF.

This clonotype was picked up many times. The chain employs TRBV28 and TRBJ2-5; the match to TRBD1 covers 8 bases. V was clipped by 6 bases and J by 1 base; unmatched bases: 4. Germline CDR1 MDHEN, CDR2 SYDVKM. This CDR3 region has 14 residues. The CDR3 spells CASRTGGSQETQYF. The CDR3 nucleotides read TGTGCCAGCAGAACAGGGGGGAGCCAAGAGACCCAGTACTTC.

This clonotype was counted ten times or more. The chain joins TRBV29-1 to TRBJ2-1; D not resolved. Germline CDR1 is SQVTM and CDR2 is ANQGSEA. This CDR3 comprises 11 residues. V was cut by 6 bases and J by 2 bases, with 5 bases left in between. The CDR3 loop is CSVSPYNEQFF. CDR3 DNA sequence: TGCAGCGTGAGTCCCTACAATGAGCAGTTCTTC.

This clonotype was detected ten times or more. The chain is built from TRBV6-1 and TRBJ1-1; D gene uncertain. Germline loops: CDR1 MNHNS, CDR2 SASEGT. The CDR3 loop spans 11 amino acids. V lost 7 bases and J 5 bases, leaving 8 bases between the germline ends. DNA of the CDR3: TGTGCCAGCAATTTGGGGACTGAAGCTTTCTTT. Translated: CASNLGTEAFF.